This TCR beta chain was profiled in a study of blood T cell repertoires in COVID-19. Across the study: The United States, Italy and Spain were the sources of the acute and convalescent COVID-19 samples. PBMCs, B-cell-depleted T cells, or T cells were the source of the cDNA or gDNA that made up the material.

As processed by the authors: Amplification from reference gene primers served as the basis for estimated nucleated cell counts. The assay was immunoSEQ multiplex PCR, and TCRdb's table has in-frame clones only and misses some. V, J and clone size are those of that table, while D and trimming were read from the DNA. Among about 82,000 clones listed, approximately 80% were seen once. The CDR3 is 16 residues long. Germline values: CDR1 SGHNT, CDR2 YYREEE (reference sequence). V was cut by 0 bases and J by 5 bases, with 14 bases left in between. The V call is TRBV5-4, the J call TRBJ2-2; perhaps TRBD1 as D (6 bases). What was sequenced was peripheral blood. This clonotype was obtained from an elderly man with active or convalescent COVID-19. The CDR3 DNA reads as TGTGCCAGCAGCTTGGCCAAGACAGGAAAAACCGGGGAGCTGTTTTTT. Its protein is CASSLAKTGKTGELFF.